This TCR beta chain was sequenced for a study of Ad26.COV2.S vaccination and SARS-CoV-2 variants. Study results and caveats: Substantial post-vaccination breadth of spike-specific CD8+ and CD4+ T cell responses was reported. The study found higher spike-specific TCR breadth in vaccine than placebo recipients. Assessments of TCR breadth and depth may have underestimated the total T cell responses.

Germline trimming cut 1 base from V and 4 bases from J; bases unmatched to any gene: 7. Germline lookup yields CDR1 MGHRA and CDR2 YSYEKL. CDR3 length equals 15 residues. As regards this clone: The antigen is unknown.

The protocol was immunoSEQ multiplex PCR, while the TCRdb copy is restricted to in-frame clones and leaves out a portion. The table records a few hundred thousand clones, 85% to 90% of them present only once. Treatment of the sample: 15 to 20 received Ad26.COV2.S at low or high dose, single or two shots; roughly 5 received placebo; per-sample allocation not given. On day 63 after the first injection, vaccine and placebo recipients gave samples. Expressing Wuhan-strain SARS-CoV-2 spike, an Ad26 vector served as the vaccine. This clonotype was obtained from a person aged 18-60 years who received the Ad26.COV2.S COVID-19 vaccine or a placebo. This specimen was peripheral blood, taken in a trial of Ad26.COV2.S vaccine versus placebo. The V and J genes are TRBV4-1 and TRBJ2-7; TRBD1 agrees at 7 bases. CDR3 loop: CASSQADRDGYEQYF. The CDR3 DNA sequence: TGCGCCAGCAGCCAAGCTGACAGGGATGGGTACGAGCAGTACTTC.